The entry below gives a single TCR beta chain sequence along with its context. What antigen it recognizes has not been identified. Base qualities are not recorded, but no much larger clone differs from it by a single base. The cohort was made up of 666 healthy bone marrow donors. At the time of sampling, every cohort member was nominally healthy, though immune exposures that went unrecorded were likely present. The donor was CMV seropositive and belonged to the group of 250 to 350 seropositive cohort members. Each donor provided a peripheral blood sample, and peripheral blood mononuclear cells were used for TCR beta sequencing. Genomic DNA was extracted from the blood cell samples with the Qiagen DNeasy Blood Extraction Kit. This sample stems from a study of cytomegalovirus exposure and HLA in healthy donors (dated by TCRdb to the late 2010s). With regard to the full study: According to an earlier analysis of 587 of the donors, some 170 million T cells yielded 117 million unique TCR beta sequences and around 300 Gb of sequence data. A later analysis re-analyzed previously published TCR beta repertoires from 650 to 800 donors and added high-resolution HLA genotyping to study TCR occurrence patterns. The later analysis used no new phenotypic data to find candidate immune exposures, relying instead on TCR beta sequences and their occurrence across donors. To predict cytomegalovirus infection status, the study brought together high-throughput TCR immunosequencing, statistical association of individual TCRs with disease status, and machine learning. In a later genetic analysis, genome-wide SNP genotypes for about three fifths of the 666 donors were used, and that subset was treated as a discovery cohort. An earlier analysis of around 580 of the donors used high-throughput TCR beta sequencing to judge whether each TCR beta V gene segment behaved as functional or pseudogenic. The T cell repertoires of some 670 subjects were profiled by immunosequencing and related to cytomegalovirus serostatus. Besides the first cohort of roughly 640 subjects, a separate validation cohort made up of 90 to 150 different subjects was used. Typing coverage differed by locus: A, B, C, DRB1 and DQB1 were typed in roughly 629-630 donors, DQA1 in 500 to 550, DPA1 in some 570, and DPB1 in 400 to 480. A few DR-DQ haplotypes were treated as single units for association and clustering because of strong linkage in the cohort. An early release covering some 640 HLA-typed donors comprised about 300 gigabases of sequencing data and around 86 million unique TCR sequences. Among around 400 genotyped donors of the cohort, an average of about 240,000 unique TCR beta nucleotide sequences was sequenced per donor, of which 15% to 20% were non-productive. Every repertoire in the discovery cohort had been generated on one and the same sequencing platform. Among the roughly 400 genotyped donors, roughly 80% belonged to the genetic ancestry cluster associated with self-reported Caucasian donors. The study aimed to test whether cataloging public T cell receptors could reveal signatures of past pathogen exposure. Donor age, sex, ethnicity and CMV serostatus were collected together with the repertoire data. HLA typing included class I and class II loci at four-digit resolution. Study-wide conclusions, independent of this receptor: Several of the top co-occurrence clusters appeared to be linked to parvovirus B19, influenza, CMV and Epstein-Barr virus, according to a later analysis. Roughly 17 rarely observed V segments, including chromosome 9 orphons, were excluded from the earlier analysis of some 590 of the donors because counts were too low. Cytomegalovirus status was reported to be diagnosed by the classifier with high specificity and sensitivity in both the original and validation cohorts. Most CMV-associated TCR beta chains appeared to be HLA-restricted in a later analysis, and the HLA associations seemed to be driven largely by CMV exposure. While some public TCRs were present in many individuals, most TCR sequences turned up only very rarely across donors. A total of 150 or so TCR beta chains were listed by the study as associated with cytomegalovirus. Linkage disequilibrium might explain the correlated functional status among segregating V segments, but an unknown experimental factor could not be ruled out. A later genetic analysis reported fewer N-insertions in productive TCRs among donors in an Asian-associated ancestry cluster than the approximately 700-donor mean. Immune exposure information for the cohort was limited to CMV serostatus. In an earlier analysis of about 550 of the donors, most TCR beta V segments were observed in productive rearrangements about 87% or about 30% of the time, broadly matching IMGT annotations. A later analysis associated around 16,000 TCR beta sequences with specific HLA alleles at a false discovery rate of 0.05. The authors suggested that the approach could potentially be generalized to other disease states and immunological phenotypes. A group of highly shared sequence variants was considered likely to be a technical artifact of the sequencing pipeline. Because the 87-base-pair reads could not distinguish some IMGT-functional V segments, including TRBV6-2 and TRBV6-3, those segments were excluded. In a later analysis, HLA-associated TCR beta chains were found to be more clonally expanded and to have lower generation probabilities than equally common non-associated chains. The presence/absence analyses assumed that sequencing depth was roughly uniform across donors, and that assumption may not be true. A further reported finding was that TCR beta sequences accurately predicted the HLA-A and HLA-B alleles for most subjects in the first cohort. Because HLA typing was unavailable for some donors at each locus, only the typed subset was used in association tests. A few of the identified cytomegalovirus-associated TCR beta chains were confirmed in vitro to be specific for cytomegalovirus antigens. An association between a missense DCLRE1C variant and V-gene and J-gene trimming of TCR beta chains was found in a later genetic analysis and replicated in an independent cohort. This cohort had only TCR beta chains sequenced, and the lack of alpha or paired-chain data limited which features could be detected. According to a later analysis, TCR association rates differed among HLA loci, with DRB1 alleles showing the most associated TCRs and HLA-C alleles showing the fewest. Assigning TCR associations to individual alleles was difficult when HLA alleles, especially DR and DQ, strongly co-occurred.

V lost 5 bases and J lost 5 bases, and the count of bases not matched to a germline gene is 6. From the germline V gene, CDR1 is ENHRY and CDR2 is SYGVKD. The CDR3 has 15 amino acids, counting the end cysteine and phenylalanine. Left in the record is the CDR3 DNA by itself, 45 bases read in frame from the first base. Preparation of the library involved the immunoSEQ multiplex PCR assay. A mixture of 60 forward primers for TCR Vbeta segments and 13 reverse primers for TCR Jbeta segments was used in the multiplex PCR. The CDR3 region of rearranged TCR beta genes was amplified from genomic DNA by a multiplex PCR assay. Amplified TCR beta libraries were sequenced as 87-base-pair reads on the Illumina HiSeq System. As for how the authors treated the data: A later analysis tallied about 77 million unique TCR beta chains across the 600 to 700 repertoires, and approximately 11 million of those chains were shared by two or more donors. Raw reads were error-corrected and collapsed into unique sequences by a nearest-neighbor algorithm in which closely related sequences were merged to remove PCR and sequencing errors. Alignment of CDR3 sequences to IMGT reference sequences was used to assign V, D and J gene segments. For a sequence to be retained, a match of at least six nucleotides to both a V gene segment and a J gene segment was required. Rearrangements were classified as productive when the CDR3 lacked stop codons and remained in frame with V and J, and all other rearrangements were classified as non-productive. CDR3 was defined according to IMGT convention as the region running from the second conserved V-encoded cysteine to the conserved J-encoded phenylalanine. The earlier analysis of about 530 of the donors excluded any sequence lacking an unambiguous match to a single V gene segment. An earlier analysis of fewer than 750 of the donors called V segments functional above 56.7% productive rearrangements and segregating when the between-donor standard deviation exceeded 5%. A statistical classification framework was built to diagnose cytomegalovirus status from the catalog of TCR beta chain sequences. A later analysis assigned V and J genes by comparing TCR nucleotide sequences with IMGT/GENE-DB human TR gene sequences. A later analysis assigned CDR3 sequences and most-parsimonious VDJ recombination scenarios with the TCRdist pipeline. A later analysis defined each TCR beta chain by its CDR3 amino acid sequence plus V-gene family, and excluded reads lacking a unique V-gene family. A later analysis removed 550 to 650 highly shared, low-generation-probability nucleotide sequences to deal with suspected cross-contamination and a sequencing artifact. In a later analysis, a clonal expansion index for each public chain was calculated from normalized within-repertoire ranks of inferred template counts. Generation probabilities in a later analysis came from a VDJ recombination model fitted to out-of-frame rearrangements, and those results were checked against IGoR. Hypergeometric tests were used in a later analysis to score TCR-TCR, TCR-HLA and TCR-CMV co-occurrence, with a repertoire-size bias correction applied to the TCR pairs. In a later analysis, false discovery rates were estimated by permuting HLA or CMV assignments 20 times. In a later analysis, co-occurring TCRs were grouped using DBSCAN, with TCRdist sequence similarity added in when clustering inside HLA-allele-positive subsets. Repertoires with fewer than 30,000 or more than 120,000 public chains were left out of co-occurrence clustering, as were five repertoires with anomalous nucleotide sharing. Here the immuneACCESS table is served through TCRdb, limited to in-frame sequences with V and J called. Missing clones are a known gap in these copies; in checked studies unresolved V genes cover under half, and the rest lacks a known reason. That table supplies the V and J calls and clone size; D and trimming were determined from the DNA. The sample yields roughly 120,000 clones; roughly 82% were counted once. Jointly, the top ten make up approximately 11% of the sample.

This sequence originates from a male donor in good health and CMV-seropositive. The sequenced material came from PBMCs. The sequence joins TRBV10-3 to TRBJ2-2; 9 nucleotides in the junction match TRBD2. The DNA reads TGTGCCATCAGTCCTAGCGGGATGGGTACCGGGGAGCTGTTTTTT. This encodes CAISPSGMGTGELFF.